Below, 26 T cell receptor beta chains from the same sample are listed, as sequenced in a study of shared clonotypes between healthy human individuals. TCRdb's table, derived via immunoSEQ multiplex PCR, lists solely in-frame clones and lacks some. The sample lists approximately 340,000 clones, around 67% occurring once. The material sequenced was memory CD4+ T cells sorted from blood. Subset meaning: CD45RA-negative fraction. Receptors originate from a man aged 30 to 39 in good health.

This sequence joins TRBV19 and TRBJ2-1; TRBD1 or TRBD2 may be the D gene (5 bases each). CDR3 size: 12 residues. CDR1 and CDR2 from the germline V gene are LNHDA and SQIVND (reference sequence). Trimming took 6 bases from V and 15 from J, leaving 18 bases between them. CDR3 bases: TGTGCCAGTAGCGAGGCCGGGACGGTCTCGTTCTTC. Translation: CASSEAGTVSFF. Supplemented by reference TRBV19 and TRBJ2-1, the full variable domain reads DGGITQSPKYLFRKEGQNVTLSCEQNLNHDAMYWYRQDPGQGLRLIYYSQIVNDFQKGDIAEGYSVSREKKESFPLTVTSAQKNPTAFYLCASSEAGTVSFFGPGTRLTVL.

This sequence joins TRBV7-9 and TRBJ2-2, with 7 bases aligning to TRBD1. CDR1 is SEHNR, CDR2 FQNEAQ, per germline (reference sequence). V lost 6 bases to trimming and J lost 0 bases; unmatched junction nucleotides: 4. The CDR3 has 15 residues. The CDR3 DNA sequence: TGTGCCAGCAGAAAGGACAGGTCGAACACCGGGGAGCTGTTTTTT. Its translation: CASRKDRSNTGELFF.

The V and J genes are TRBV4-1 and TRBJ1-3; maybe TRBD1 (5 bases). CDR1 and CDR2 (germline): MGHRA, YSYEKL. Trimming removed 0 bases from V and 0 bases from J, with 15 bases in between. The CDR3 loop spans 18 amino acids. The CDR3 spells CASSQDSRPGDSGNTIYF. In DNA, the CDR3 is TGCGCCAGCAGCCAAGATTCCCGTCCGGGGGACTCTGGAAACACCATATATTTT.

V is TRBV4-3 and J is TRBJ1-4; possible D gene TRBD1, 5 bases. The CDR3 has 17 residues. The V and J ends lost 5 bases and 0 bases respectively, with 16 bases between them. Germline CDR1 LGHNA, CDR2 YSLEER. CDR3 amino acids: CASSDRGQAATNEKLFF. The CDR3 nucleotides are TGCGCCAGCAGCGATCGGGGCCAAGCTGCAACTAATGAAAAACTGTTTTTT.

In this sample, this clone turned up many times. This chain uses TRBV5-1 with TRBJ2-3, with 9 bases matching TRBD1. From germline, CDR1 is SGHRS and CDR2 YFSETQ. The CDR3 contains 13 residues. V trimming: 4 bases; J trimming: 5 bases; junction bases outside the gene matches: 2. CDR3 sequence: CASSEDRGDTQYF. As DNA, the CDR3 is TGCGCCAGCAGCGAGGACAGGGGAGATACGCAGTATTTT. Full variable domain (outside the CDR3, taken from reference TRBV5-1 and TRBJ2-3): KAGVTQTPRYLIKTRGQQVTLSCSPISGHRSVSWYQQTPGQGLQFLFEYFSETQRNKGNFPGRFSGRQFSNSRSEMNVSTLELGDSALYLCASSEDRGDTQYFGPGTRLTVL.

The chain recombines TRBV18 with TRBJ2-7; TRBD1 matches 9 bases. Germline V gene data show CDR1 as KGHSH and CDR2 as LQKENI. CDR3 length: 13 amino acids. Germline trimming cut 8 bases from V and 6 bases from J; bases unmatched to any gene: 8. CDR3 in amino acids: CASLGGTGTEQYF. The CDR3, as DNA: TGTGCCAGCCTGGGGGGGACAGGGACCGAGCAGTACTTC.

This rearrangement joins TRBV28 to TRBJ2-7, with 7 bases lining up with TRBD1. Looked up from germline, CDR1 is MDHEN and CDR2 is SYDVKM. J was trimmed by 3 bases and V by 4 bases; bases with no gene match: 9. The length of the CDR3 is 15 residues. CDR3 nucleotide sequence: TGTGCCAGCAGTTCAATCGGGACAGCTGACTACGAGCAGTACTTC. Protein sequence: CASSSIGTADYEQYF.

The chain uses TRBV7-9 and TRBJ1-5, with unresolved D. The germline V gene encodes CDR1 SEHNR and CDR2 FQNEAQ (reference sequence). This CDR3 has 15 residues. V lost 7 bases and J lost 6, with 19 bases in between. This CDR3 is CASNPGGDGPQPQHF. CDR3 coding DNA: TGTGCCAGCAATCCCGGCGGGGATGGCCCTCAGCCCCAGCATTTT. The whole variable domain, filled in from reference TRBV7-9 and TRBJ1-5, reads DTGVSQNPRHKITKRGQNVTFRCDPISEHNRLYWYRQTLGQGPEFLTYFQNEAQLEKSRLLSDRFSAERPKGSFSTLEIQRTEQGDSAMYLCASNPGGDGPQPQHFGDGTRLSIL.

This rearrangement joins TRBV28 to TRBJ1-2, with 10 bases lining up with TRBD1. Germline V gene lookup returns CDR1 MDHEN and CDR2 SYDVKM. V trimming: 6 bases; J trimming: 4 bases; junction bases outside the gene matches: 5. This CDR3 is built from 14 residues. CDR3 DNA sequence: TGTGCCAGCAGCCGGGGGGACAGGGGCTATGGCTACACCTTC. Its protein product is CASSRGDRGYGYTF.

This rearrangement joins TRBV5-1 to TRBJ2-7; tentative D call: TRBD1 (5 bases). CDR3 size: 13 residues. The V end was cut by 0 bases, the J end by 10 bases, with 14 bases between. CDR1 SGHRS and CDR2 YFSETQ come from the germline V gene. The CDR3 sequence is CASSLGGPGPQYF. CDR3 bases: TGCGCCAGCAGCTTGGGGGGCCCTGGCCCCCAGTACTTC.

On this clone: Germline is not matched at one junction end, which may reflect a read error. Within the sample, other DNA sequences also encode this same CDR3. The chain joins TRBV25-1 to TRBJ1-1; D unclear. Germline V gene sequence: CDR1 MGHDK, CDR2 SYGVNS. The length of the CDR3 is 12 residues. CDR3 sequence: CASSEVNTEAFF. The CDR3 DNA is TGTGCCAGCAGTGAAGTGAACACTGAGGCTTTCTTT.

V gene TRBV11-2 combines with J gene TRBJ1-5, with 7 bases identical to TRBD1. V lost 4 bases, J lost 6 bases, and 9 bases stayed unmatched. The germline V gene has CDR1 SGHAT and CDR2 FQNNGV. This CDR3 is 15 amino acids long. The CDR3 nucleotides read TGTGCCAGCAGCTCACTGACAGGGACTGGTCAGCCCCAGCATTTT. It translates to CASSSLTGTGQPQHF. Complete variable domain (other parts from reference TRBV11-2 and TRBJ1-5): EAGVAQSPRYKIIEKRQSVAFWCNPISGHATLYWYQQILGQGPKLLIQFQNNGVVDDSQLPKDRFSAERLKGVDSTLKIQPAKLEDSAVYLCASSSLTGTGQPQHFGDGTRLSIL.

V is TRBV11-2 and J is TRBJ1-5; D possibly corresponds to TRBD1 (5 bases). The CDR3 covers 12 residues. V was shortened by 8 bases and J by 7 bases, with 12 bases between the two germline ends. Per germline, CDR1 SGHAT and CDR2 FQNNGV. In DNA, the CDR3 is TGTGCCAGCTCCCGGGAGGGGCAGCCCCAGCATTTT. This gives the protein CASSREGQPQHF.

The chain employs TRBV29-1 and TRBJ1-3; D unresolved. This CDR3 is built from 12 residues. The germline V gene encodes CDR1 SQVTM and CDR2 ANQGSEA. The germline V and J ends were trimmed by 5 bases and 7 bases, with 12 bases remaining between them. The CDR3 DNA follows: TGCAGCGTTACCCAGGAAGGGAACACCATATATTTT. Protein: CSVTQEGNTIYF.

The CDR3 sequence: CSGGLALTQFF. The CDR3 DNA reads TGCAGCGGGGGACTAGCGCTTACACAGTTCTTC. The chain employs TRBV29-1 and TRBJ2-1, with TRBD2 identical over 10 bases. Germline assignment: CDR1 SQVTM and CDR2 ANQGSEA. CDR3 length: 11 amino acids. Trimming at V came to 7 bases and at J to 13 bases, leaving 7 bases not matched to a gene.

The chain joins TRBV4-3 to TRBJ2-3; 8 positions match TRBD1. Germline V lookup: CDR1 LGHNA, CDR2 YSLEER. Germline trimming cut 3 bases from V and 4 bases from J; bases unmatched to any gene: 12. The CDR3 runs 17 residues. CDR3 region: CASSQTSGGASADTQYF. In DNA, the CDR3 is TGCGCCAGCAGCCAGACTTCAGGGGGCGCTTCTGCAGATACGCAGTATTTT.

The V gene is TRBV5-6, the J gene TRBJ1-5, with D uncertain. Between the trimmed V and J ends, which lost 4 bases and 0 bases, there was a span of 8 bases. The germline CDR1 and CDR2 sequences are SGHDT and YYEEEE. The length of the CDR3 is 14 residues. Here the CDR3 DNA reads TGTGCCAGCAGCGTAAAATATAGCAATCAGCCCCAGCATTTT. This codes for CASSVKYSNQPQHF.

This clone was seen a handful of times. The CDR3 loop reads CASSPSTSTDTQYF. The CDR3 DNA sequence: TGTGCCAGCAGCCCTTCGACTAGCACAGATACGCAGTATTTT. The gene calls are TRBV7-6 and TRBJ2-3; no firm D call. V shed 5 bases and J shed 0 bases, with 9 bases lying between them. Germline loops: CDR1 SGHVS, CDR2 FNYEAQ. The CDR3 covers 14 residues.

In this sample, this clone turned up a few times. This sequence joins TRBV11-2 and TRBJ2-7, with 12 positions matching TRBD2. Germline values: CDR1 SGHAT, CDR2 FQNNGV. The CDR3 totals 16 residues. Germline trimming cut 5 bases from V and 4 bases from J; bases unmatched to any gene: 9. CDR3 bases: TGTGCCAGCAGCCATGGGACTAGCGGGCTTGCTTACGAGCAGTACTTC. As protein: CASSHGTSGLAYEQYF.

The chain has TRBV28 and TRBJ1-1; weak D call: TRBD1 (6 bases). Germline CDR1 is MDHEN and CDR2 is SYDVKM. Between the trimmed V and J ends, which lost 8 bases and 2 bases, there was a span of 24 bases. The CDR3 is 17 amino acids. The CDR3 coding sequence is TGTGCCAGCCTCGGGGGGGGCCACTCCGGGTTTAACACTGAAGCTTTCTTT. This sequence encodes CASLGGGHSGFNTEAFF.

The chain joins TRBV19 to TRBJ2-7, with 8 bases that match TRBD2. Looked up from germline, CDR1 is LNHDA and CDR2 is SQIVND (reference sequence). Germline trimming cut 5 bases from V and 5 bases from J; bases unmatched to any gene: 14. The CDR3 covers 16 residues. The CDR3 nucleotides read TGTGCCAGTAGTCCCCTGGGGAGCGGGAGTTTCCACGAGCAGTACTTC. It yields the protein CASSPLGSGSFHEQYF.

Here the CDR3 reads CASSLSAGGSGANVLTF. The DNA of the CDR3 is TGTGCCAGCAGCTTAAGTGCAGGAGGGTCTGGGGCCAACGTCCTGACTTTC. The chain recombines TRBV7-2 with TRBJ2-6, with a weak D call TRBD2 (6 bases). Deletions cut 2 bases from V and 1 base from J, with 12 bases between. The CDR3 runs to 17 residues. Germline values: CDR1 SGHTA, CDR2 FQGNSA.

As for this clone: Germline and junction disagree at one end, which may indicate a read error. Other DNA variants within this sample encode the same CDR3. The J gene is TRBJ1-1, the V gene TRBV7-2, with a weak D call TRBD1 (5 bases). Germline V lookup: CDR1 SGHTA, CDR2 FQGNSA. The CDR3 covers 12 residues. This CDR3 reads CASSYRSTEAFF. The CDR3 nucleotides are TGCGCCAGCAGCTACAGGAGCACTGAAGCTTTCTTT. Using reference TRBV7-2 and TRBJ1-1 for the parts outside the CDR3, the full variable domain is GAGVSQSPSNKVTEKGKDVELRCDPISGHTALYWYRQSLGQGLEFLIYFQGNSAPDKSGLPSDRFSAERTGGSVSTLTIQRTQQEDSAVYLCASSYRSTEAFFGQGTRLTVV.

The chain combines TRBV7-9 with TRBJ1-4, with D possibly being TRBD1 (5 bases). This CDR3 has 15 amino acids. Germline-derived CDR1 and CDR2 are SEHNR and FQNEAQ (reference sequence). Trimming stripped 2 bases from V and 5 bases from J, with 12 bases between. CDR3 bases: TGTGCCAGCAGCTTATCAGGGTTTGGAAATGAAAAACTGTTTTTT. Protein sequence: CASSLSGFGNEKLFF. Complete variable domain (other parts from reference TRBV7-9 and TRBJ1-4): DTGVSQNPRHKITKRGQNVTFRCDPISEHNRLYWYRQTLGQGPEFLTYFQNEAQLEKSRLLSDRFSAERPKGSFSTLEIQRTEQGDSAMYLCASSLSGFGNEKLFFGSGTQLSVL.

This clone was counted a few times. The chain employs TRBV2 and TRBJ2-4; 10 nucleotides line up with TRBD2. V lost 3 bases, J lost 3 bases, and 2 bases stayed unmatched. The CDR3 runs 15 residues. The V gene's germline CDR1 is SNHLY and CDR2 FYNNEI. In DNA, the CDR3 is TGTGCCAGCAGTGATGGGACTAGCGACAAAAACATTCAGTACTTC. This translates into CASSDGTSDKNIQYF.

This chain links TRBV30 with TRBJ2-7; 7 positions match TRBD2. The CDR3 contains 14 residues. The V gene's germline CDR1 is GTSNPN and CDR2 SVGIG (reference sequence). The ends lost 0 bases at V and 6 bases at J; junction bases unmatched: 8. CDR3 in DNA: TGTGCCTGGAGTGTATTTCGGGGGGTGGTCGAGCAGTACTTC. Translated: CAWSVFRGVVEQYF.